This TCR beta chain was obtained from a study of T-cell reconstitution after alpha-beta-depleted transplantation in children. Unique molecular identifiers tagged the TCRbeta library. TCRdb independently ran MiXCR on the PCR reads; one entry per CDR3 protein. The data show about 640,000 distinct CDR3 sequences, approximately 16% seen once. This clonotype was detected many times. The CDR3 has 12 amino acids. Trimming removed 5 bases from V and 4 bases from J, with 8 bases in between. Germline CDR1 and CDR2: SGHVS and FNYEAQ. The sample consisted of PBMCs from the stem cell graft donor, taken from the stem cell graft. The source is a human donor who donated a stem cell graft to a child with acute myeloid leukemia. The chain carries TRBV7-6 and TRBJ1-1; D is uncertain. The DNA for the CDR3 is TGTGCCAGCAGCGCAATGGGCACTGAAGCTTTCTTT. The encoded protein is CASSAMGTEAFF.